These T cell receptor beta chains were read from a single sample in a study of T cell repertoires in cytomegalovirus infection. These receptors are not linked to any known antigen. TCRdb reanalysed the reads using MiXCR and keeps one entry per CDR3 protein. The data contain about 740,000 distinct CDR3 sequences, about 30% of them singletons. Specimen: cultured PBMCs, collected from culture after CMV antigen stimulation. All receptors come from a human donor in good health (CMV status not recorded). Some clones in this sample may be carry-over from other donors' samples. Both conserved end residues are part of each CDR3. The D gene is left open where the match is weak.

TRBV7-2	.	TRBJ2-5	CASTLRETQYF
TRBV7-6	TRBD2	TRBJ2-7	CASSLGISGKYEQYF
TRBV20-1	TRBD2	TRBJ2-3	CSANSLAGSTDTQYF
TRBV11-2	.	TRBJ2-1	CASSLDRDFYNEQFF
TRBV12-3/TRBV12-4	.	TRBJ1-5	CASSNKGFNQPQHF
TRBV6-8	.	TRBJ2-7	CASSYKGGESYEQYF
TRBV7-6	.	TRBJ2-1	CASSLDSGTSYNEQFF
TRBV2	TRBD1	TRBJ1-5	CASGQDNQPQHF
TRBV6-6	TRBD1	TRBJ1-6	CASSRQGSPNSPLHF
TRBV12-3/TRBV12-4	.	TRBJ2-7	CASSPRDKGYEQYF
TRBV12-3/TRBV12-4	TRBD1	TRBJ1-2	CASSLAPGTGGYTF
TRBV2	TRBD1	TRBJ1-6	CASRVTGGNSPLHF